These 9 T cell receptor beta chains came from one sample sequenced in a study of blood T cell repertoires in COVID-19. The table came from immunoSEQ multiplex PCR; TCRdb's copy has only in-frame clones and leaves some out. Of 300,000 to 400,000 clones listed, less than 90% are singletons. Sequencing used PBMCs or T cells enriched from blood (not recorded which). Receptor source: a woman aged 25 to 45 who had recovered from COVID-19.

The rearrangement uses TRBV6-2 or TRBV6-3 and TRBJ2-7; D perhaps matches TRBD1 (6 bases). This CDR3 contains 15 residues. In germline, CDR1 is MNHEY, CDR2 SVGEGT. With 4 bases removed from V and 3 bases from J, the gap between germline ends came to 16 bases. The CDR3 DNA sequence: TGTGCCAGCAGTTCACCCGGGACATTCCTCTACGAGCAGTACTTC. Protein product: CASSSPGTFLYEQYF.

This chain's CDR3 is CASSIPGLATHNEQFF. The DNA for the CDR3 is TGTGCCAGCAGCATACCGGGACTAGCTACCCACAATGAGCAGTTCTTC. This chain joins TRBV7-9 and TRBJ2-1, with 9 nucleotides matching TRBD2. The CDR3 covers 16 residues. Per germline, CDR1 SEHNR and CDR2 FQNEAQ (reference sequence). The V and J ends lost 5 bases and 5 bases, in that order; junction bases with no gene match: 10.

V and J are TRBV11-2 and TRBJ2-3; TRBD2 might be the D (5 bases). This CDR3 has 15 amino acids. The germline V gene has CDR1 SGHAT and CDR2 FQNNGV. V dropped 6 bases and J dropped 1 base, with 14 bases sitting between them. CDR3 DNA: TGTGCCAGCAGTCCAAATGTGCGGGGCACAGATACGCAGTATTTT. Encoded protein: CASSPNVRGTDTQYF. Based on the CDR3 plus reference TRBV11-2 and TRBJ2-3, the full variable domain is EAGVAQSPRYKIIEKRQSVAFWCNPISGHATLYWYQQILGQGPKLLIQFQNNGVVDDSQLPKDRFSAERLKGVDSTLKIQPAKLEDSAVYLCASSPNVRGTDTQYFGPGTRLTVL.

The genes are TRBV4-3 and TRBJ1-1; D is ambiguous. Trimming took off 0 bases at V and 1 base at J, with 6 bases between the two ends. CDR3 length: 14 amino acids. Germline CDR1 reads LGHNA; CDR2 reads YSLEER. The CDR3 nucleotides are TGCGCCAGCAGCCAAGACGGTACGAACACTGAAGCTTTCTTT. Its protein product is CASSQDGTNTEAFF.

This clone has just a few counts. In the same sample, other DNA sequences code for this CDR3. The CDR3 nucleotides are TGTGCCAGCAGCGTAGGGCAGGGGGCCTACGAGCAGTACTTC. The encoded protein is CASSVGQGAYEQYF. J is TRBJ2-7 and V is TRBV9, with 7 positions matching TRBD1. The CDR3 runs to 14 residues. The V and J ends lost 0 bases and 2 bases, in that order; junction bases with no gene match: 2. Germline V gene lookup returns CDR1 SGDLS and CDR2 YYNGEE.

The chain's CDR3 is CASSYSLTGVDLYEQYF. The CDR3 nucleotides are TGTGCCAGCAGTTACTCGTTAACAGGGGTGGACCTCTACGAGCAGTACTTC. The rearrangement links TRBV6-2 or TRBV6-3 to TRBJ2-7; 7 bases line up with TRBD1. The CDR3 is 17 residues long. The ends lost 0 bases at V and 3 bases at J; junction bases unmatched: 11. CDR1 is MNHEY and CDR2 is SVGEGT in the germline V gene.

This clone was observed once. A read error may produce the germline difference seen at one junction end. This chain links TRBV18 with TRBJ1-3, with a tentative D call TRBD1 (6 bases). Germline V gene data show CDR1 as KGHSH and CDR2 as LQKENI. This CDR3 has 14 residues. The CDR3 DNA follows: TGTGCCAGCTCACCATCAACAGGGTCGGCCCATGGGGATTTT. Protein product: CASSPSTGSAHGDF.

As DNA, the CDR3 is TGTGCCAGCAGGGCGACAGGCATGAACACTGAAGCTTTCTTT. It yields the protein CASRATGMNTEAFF. The chain is built from TRBV28 and TRBJ1-1, with a weak D call TRBD1 (6 bases). The CDR3 spans 14 residues. CDR1 is MDHEN, CDR2 SYDVKM, per germline. The V and J ends lost 6 bases and 0 bases respectively, with 11 bases between them.

The chain has TRBV5-8 and TRBJ1-4; no reliable D call. The length of the CDR3 is 17 residues. V lost 2 bases and J lost 6, with 20 bases in between. Germline-derived CDR1 and CDR2 are SGHTS and YDEGEE. The CDR3 spells CASSFPRTGSRDEKLFF. The CDR3 coding sequence is TGTGCCAGCAGCTTCCCTCGTACCGGGTCCCGGGATGAAAAACTGTTTTTT.